A selection of T cell receptor beta chains follows, all from one sample in a study of blood T cell repertoires in COVID-19. Clones were read by immunoSEQ multiplex PCR, and TCRdb kept only the in-frame ones, dropping some. The sample carries some 420,000 clones, around 89% recorded once. Source material: PBMCs or T cells enriched from blood (not recorded which). All receptors derive from a man aged 30 to 39 who had recovered from COVID-19. CDR3s include the opening cysteine and the closing phenylalanine or tryptophan. Fields, in order: V gene, D gene, clone size, J gene, CDR3 protein, CDR3 DNA. D genes are given only for firm matches. The size field is filled for only some rows; it gives once, few, many or a size class.

v_call: TRBV13; d_call: TRBD1; clone_size: NA; j_call: TRBJ2-7; cdr3_aa: CASSLPGTGLSLYEQYF; cdr3_nt: TGTGCCAGCAGCTTACCTGGGACAGGATTATCACTTTACGAGCAGTACTTC
v_call: TRBV19; d_call: NA; clone_size: once; j_call: TRBJ1-4; cdr3_aa: CASGRISGEKLFF; cdr3_nt: TGTGCCAGCGGGAGGATCTCAGGTGAAAAACTGTTTTTT
v_call: TRBV5-6; d_call: NA; clone_size: NA; j_call: TRBJ2-7; cdr3_aa: CASSLLQGIFEQYF; cdr3_nt: TGTGCCAGCAGCTTGCTACAGGGAATCTTCGAGCAGTACTTC
v_call: TRBV18; d_call: NA; clone_size: NA; j_call: TRBJ1-6; cdr3_aa: CASSLGRSNSPLHF; cdr3_nt: TGTGCCAGCTCATTAGGAAGGAGTAATTCACCCCTCCACTTT
v_call: TRBV15; d_call: NA; clone_size: once; j_call: TRBJ1-3; cdr3_aa: CATTGGPTGNTIYF; cdr3_nt: TGTGCCACCACGGGGGGACCAACTGGAAACACCATATATTTT
v_call: TRBV3-1/TRBV3-2; d_call: TRBD1; clone_size: NA; j_call: TRBJ1-5; cdr3_aa: CASSQGDSYQPQHF; cdr3_nt: TGTGCCAGCAGCCAAGGGGACAGCTATCAGCCCCAGCATTTT
v_call: TRBV5-1; d_call: TRBD2; clone_size: NA; j_call: TRBJ2-1; cdr3_aa: CASSNGLAGHNGYEQFF; cdr3_nt: TGCGCCAGCAGCAACGGACTAGCGGGACATAATGGCTATGAGCAGTTCTTC
v_call: TRBV27; d_call: TRBD1; clone_size: NA; j_call: TRBJ2-7; cdr3_aa: CASSLMGQGYEQYF; cdr3_nt: TGTGCCAGCAGTTTAATGGGACAGGGCTACGAGCAGTACTTC
v_call: TRBV7-2; d_call: NA; clone_size: NA; j_call: TRBJ2-3; cdr3_aa: CASSLVSGGQTLSTDTQYF; cdr3_nt: TGTGCCAGCAGCTTAGTCAGTGGTGGACAGACCTTGAGCACAGATACGCAGTATTTT
v_call: TRBV9; d_call: TRBD1; clone_size: NA; j_call: TRBJ1-1; cdr3_aa: CASSVGRDSMNTEAFF; cdr3_nt: TGTGCCAGCAGCGTAGGTAGGGACAGCATGAACACTGAAGCTTTCTTT
v_call: TRBV29-1; d_call: TRBD2; clone_size: NA; j_call: TRBJ2-5; cdr3_aa: CSARGLAGGVETQYF; cdr3_nt: TGCAGCGCCAGGGGACTAGCGGGAGGGGTAGAGACCCAGTACTTC
v_call: TRBV5-1; d_call: TRBD1; clone_size: NA; j_call: TRBJ1-1; cdr3_aa: CASSLATDRGGTEAFF; cdr3_nt: TGCGCCAGCAGCTTGGCCACGGACAGGGGCGGCACTGAAGCTTTCTTT
v_call: TRBV28; d_call: NA; clone_size: NA; j_call: TRBJ1-4; cdr3_aa: CASTGQINEKLFF; cdr3_nt: TGTGCCAGCACAGGACAAATTAATGAAAAACTGTTTTTT
v_call: TRBV4-1; d_call: TRBD1; clone_size: once; j_call: TRBJ2-5; cdr3_aa: CASSHGTGAQETQYF; cdr3_nt: TGCGCCAGCAGCCACGGGACAGGGGCTCAAGAGACCCAGTACTTC
v_call: TRBV13; d_call: TRBD1; clone_size: NA; j_call: TRBJ1-5; cdr3_aa: CASSLGRDRLNQPQHF; cdr3_nt: TGTGCCAGCAGCTTAGGCAGGGACAGGCTCAATCAGCCCCAGCATTTT
v_call: TRBV11-2; d_call: TRBD2; clone_size: NA; j_call: TRBJ2-5; cdr3_aa: CASSLETPLTASGHQETQYF; cdr3_nt: TGTGCCAGCAGCTTAGAAACCCCACTAACGGCTAGCGGACACCAAGAGACCCAGTACTTC
v_call: TRBV28; d_call: TRBD2; clone_size: once; j_call: TRBJ2-1; cdr3_aa: CASRPLRGLAGGNNEQFF; cdr3_nt: TGTGCCAGCAGGCCCCTCCGGGGACTAGCGGGAGGAAACAATGAGCAGTTCTTC
v_call: TRBV12-3/TRBV12-4; d_call: NA; clone_size: NA; j_call: TRBJ2-7; cdr3_aa: CASSPGFVHEQYF; cdr3_nt: TGTGCCAGCAGCCCAGGGTTCGTCCACGAGCAGTACTTC
v_call: TRBV11-2; d_call: TRBD1; clone_size: NA; j_call: TRBJ1-2; cdr3_aa: CASSPGQNYGYTF; cdr3_nt: TGTGCCAGCAGCCCGGGACAGAACTATGGCTACACCTTC
v_call: TRBV5-1; d_call: NA; clone_size: NA; j_call: TRBJ1-4; cdr3_aa: CASSQVRWSNEKLFF; cdr3_nt: TGCGCCAGCAGCCAAGTCCGGTGGTCTAATGAAAAACTGTTTTTT
v_call: TRBV4-1; d_call: TRBD1; clone_size: NA; j_call: TRBJ2-5; cdr3_aa: CASSQGSDRAETQYF; cdr3_nt: TGCGCCAGCAGCCAGGGATCGGACAGGGCGGAGACCCAGTACTTC
v_call: TRBV9; d_call: TRBD2; clone_size: NA; j_call: TRBJ2-2; cdr3_aa: CASSVGPAGVTGELFF; cdr3_nt: TGTGCCAGCAGCGTAGGGCCAGCGGGAGTAACCGGGGAGCTGTTTTTT
v_call: TRBV7-9; d_call: NA; clone_size: NA; j_call: TRBJ2-7; cdr3_aa: CASSFHFDEQYF; cdr3_nt: TGTGCCAGCAGCTTTCACTTCGACGAGCAGTACTTC
v_call: TRBV5-1; d_call: TRBD2; clone_size: once; j_call: TRBJ2-7; cdr3_aa: CASSYGLASPYEQYF; cdr3_nt: TGCGCCAGCAGCTATGGACTAGCGTCTCCCTACGAGCAGTACTTC
v_call: TRBV10-3; d_call: NA; clone_size: NA; j_call: TRBJ1-2; cdr3_aa: CANSGSGYGYTF; cdr3_nt: TGTGCCAACTCAGGTTCTGGGTATGGCTACACCTTC
v_call: TRBV28; d_call: NA; clone_size: NA; j_call: TRBJ1-5; cdr3_aa: CASRRGGDSNQPQHF; cdr3_nt: TGTGCCAGCCGCCGAGGGGGGGATAGCAATCAGCCCCAGCATTTT
v_call: TRBV24-1; d_call: TRBD1; clone_size: NA; j_call: TRBJ2-7; cdr3_aa: CATSDFLGQSHF; cdr3_nt: TGTGCCACCAGTGACTTCTTGGGACAGAGTCACTTC
v_call: TRBV28; d_call: TRBD2; clone_size: NA; j_call: TRBJ2-1; cdr3_aa: CASSQGLAGIKFF; cdr3_nt: TGTGCCAGCAGTCAGGGACTAGCGGGAATTAAGTTCTTC
v_call: TRBV4-1; d_call: TRBD2; clone_size: NA; j_call: TRBJ2-5; cdr3_aa: CASRPTLTSGSREQETQYF; cdr3_nt: TGCGCCAGCAGACCCACACTGACTAGCGGGAGTCGGGAGCAAGAGACCCAGTACTTC
v_call: TRBV13; d_call: NA; clone_size: NA; j_call: TRBJ1-4; cdr3_aa: CASTIGRDEKLFF; cdr3_nt: TGTGCCAGCACTATTGGGAGGGACGAAAAACTGTTTTTT
v_call: TRBV15; d_call: TRBD1; clone_size: once; j_call: TRBJ2-3; cdr3_aa: CATSTRTGGTDTQYF; cdr3_nt: TGTGCCACCAGCACCCGGACAGGGGGCACAGATACGCAGTATTTT
v_call: TRBV7-9; d_call: TRBD1; clone_size: NA; j_call: TRBJ1-2; cdr3_aa: CASSLELQGEEGYTF; cdr3_nt: TGTGCCAGCAGCTTAGAGCTACAGGGGGAGGAAGGCTACACCTTC
v_call: TRBV28; d_call: TRBD2; clone_size: few; j_call: TRBJ2-7; cdr3_aa: CASGLAGGPYEQYF; cdr3_nt: TGTGCCAGCGGTCTAGCGGGAGGTCCCTACGAGCAGTACTTC
v_call: TRBV5-1; d_call: NA; clone_size: NA; j_call: TRBJ1-1; cdr3_aa: CASSPGSENTEAFF; cdr3_nt: TGCGCCAGCAGCCCGGGGTCAGAGAACACTGAAGCTTTCTTT
v_call: TRBV24-1; d_call: TRBD2; clone_size: NA; j_call: TRBJ2-1; cdr3_aa: CATSGARTSGRYNEQFF; cdr3_nt: TGTGCCACCAGTGGCGCCAGGACTAGCGGGAGGTACAATGAGCAGTTCTTC
v_call: TRBV27; d_call: NA; clone_size: NA; j_call: TRBJ2-7; cdr3_aa: CASSLKSVHYEQYF; cdr3_nt: TGTGCCAGCAGTTTAAAGTCGGTGCACTACGAGCAGTACTTC